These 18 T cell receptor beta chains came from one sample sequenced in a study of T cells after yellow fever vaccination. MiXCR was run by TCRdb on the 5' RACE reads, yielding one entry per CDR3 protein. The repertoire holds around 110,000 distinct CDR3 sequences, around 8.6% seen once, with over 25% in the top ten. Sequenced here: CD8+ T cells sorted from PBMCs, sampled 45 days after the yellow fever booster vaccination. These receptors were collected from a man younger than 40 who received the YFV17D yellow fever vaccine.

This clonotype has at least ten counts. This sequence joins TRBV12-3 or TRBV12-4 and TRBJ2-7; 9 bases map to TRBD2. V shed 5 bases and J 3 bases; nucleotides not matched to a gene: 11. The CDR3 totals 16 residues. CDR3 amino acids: CASSPPISGRVYEQYF. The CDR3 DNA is TGTGCCAGCAGTCCACCTATTAGCGGGAGAGTCTACGAGCAGTACTTC.

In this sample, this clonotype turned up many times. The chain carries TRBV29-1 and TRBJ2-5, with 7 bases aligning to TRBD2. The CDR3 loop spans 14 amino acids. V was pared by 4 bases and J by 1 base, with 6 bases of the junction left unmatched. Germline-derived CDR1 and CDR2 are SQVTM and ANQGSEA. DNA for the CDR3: TGCAGCGTTGCCAGGGAGGGACCCCAAGAGACCCAGTACTTC. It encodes CSVAREGPQETQYF.

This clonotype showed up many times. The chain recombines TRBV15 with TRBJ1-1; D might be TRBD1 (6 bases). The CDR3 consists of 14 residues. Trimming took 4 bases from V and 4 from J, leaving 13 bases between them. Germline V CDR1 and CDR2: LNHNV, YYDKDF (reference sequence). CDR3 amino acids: CATSTTGFGTEAFF. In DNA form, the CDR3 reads TGTGCCACCAGCACCACAGGGTTCGGCACTGAAGCTTTCTTT.

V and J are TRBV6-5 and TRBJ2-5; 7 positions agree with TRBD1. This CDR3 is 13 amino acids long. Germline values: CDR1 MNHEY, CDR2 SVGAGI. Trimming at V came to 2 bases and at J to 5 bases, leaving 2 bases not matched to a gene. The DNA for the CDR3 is TGTGCCAGCAGTTACGACAGGGCTGAGACCCAGTACTTC. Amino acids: CASSYDRAETQYF.

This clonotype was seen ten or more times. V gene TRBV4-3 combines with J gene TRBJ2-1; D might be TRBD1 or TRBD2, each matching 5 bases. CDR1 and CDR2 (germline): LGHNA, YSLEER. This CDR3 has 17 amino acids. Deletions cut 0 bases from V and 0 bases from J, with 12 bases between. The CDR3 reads CASSQDGTGSSYNEQFF. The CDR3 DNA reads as TGCGCCAGCAGCCAAGACGGGACGGGCAGCTCCTACAATGAGCAGTTCTTC.

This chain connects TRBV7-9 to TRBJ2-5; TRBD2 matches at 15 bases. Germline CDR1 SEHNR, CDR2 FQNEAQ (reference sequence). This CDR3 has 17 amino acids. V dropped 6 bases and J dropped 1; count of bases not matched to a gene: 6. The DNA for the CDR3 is TGTGCCAGCAGTTCCGGGACTAGCGGGAGGCCCCAAGAGACCCAGTACTTC. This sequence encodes CASSSGTSGRPQETQYF. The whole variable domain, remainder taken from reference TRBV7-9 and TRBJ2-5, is DTGVSQNPRHKITKRGQNVTFRCDPISEHNRLYWYRQTLGQGPEFLTYFQNEAQLEKSRLLSDRFSAERPKGSFSTLEIQRTEQGDSAMYLCASSSGTSGRPQETQYFGPGTRLLVL.

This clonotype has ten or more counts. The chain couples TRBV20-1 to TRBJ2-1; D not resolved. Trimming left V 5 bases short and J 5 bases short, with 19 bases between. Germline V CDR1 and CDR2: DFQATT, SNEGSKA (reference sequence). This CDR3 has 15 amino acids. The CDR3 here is CSAPLVGFMDNEQFF. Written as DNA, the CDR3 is TGCAGTGCTCCCCTGGTCGGGTTCATGGACAATGAGCAGTTCTTC.

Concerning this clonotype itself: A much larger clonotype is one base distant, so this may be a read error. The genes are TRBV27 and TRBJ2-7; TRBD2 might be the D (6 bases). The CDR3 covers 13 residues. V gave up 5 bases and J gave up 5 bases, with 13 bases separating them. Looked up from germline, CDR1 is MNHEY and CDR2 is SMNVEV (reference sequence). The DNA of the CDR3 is TGTGCCAGCAGTACGACTAGTTTCGACGAGCAGTACTTC. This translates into CASSTTSFDEQYF.

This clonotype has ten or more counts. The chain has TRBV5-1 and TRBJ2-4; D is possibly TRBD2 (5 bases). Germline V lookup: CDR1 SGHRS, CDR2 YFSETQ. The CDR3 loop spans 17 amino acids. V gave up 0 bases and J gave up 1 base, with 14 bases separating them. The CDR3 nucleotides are TGCGCCAGCAGCTTGGCCGGGTTCCCGGGGGCCAAAAACATTCAGTACTTC. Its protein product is CASSLAGFPGAKNIQYF.

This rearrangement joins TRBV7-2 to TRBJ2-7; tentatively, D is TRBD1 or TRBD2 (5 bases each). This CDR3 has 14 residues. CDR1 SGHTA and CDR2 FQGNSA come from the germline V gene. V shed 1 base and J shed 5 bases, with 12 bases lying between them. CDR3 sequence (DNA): TGTGCCAGCAGCTTAGGTCAGGGACCCAACGAGCAGTACTTC. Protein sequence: CASSLGQGPNEQYF.

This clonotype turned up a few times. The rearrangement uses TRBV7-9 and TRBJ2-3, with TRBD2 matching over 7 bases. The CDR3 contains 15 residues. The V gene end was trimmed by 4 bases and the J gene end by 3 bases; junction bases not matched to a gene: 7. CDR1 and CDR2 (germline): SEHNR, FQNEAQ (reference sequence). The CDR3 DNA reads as TGTGCCAGCAGCTCTACTAGCGTTGAGACAGATACGCAGTATTTT. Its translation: CASSSTSVETDTQYF.

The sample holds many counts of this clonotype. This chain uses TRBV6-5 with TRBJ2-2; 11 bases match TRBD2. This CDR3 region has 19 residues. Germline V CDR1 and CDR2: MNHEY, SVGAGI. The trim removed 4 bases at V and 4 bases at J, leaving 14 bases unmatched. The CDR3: CASSSGTSGGKSVTGELFF. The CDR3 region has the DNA TGTGCCAGCAGTTCCGGGACTAGCGGAGGAAAAAGTGTCACCGGGGAGCTGTTTTTT.

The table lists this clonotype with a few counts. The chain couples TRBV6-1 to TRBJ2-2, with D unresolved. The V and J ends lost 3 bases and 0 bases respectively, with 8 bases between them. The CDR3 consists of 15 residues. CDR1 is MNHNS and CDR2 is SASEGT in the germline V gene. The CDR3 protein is CASSELQANTGELFF. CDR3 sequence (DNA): TGTGCCAGCAGTGAGTTGCAGGCGAACACCGGGGAGCTGTTTTTT.

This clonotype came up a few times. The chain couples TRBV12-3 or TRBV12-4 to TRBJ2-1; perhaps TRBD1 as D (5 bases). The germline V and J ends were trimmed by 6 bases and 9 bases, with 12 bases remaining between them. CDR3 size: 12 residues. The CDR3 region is CASSLDSGEQFF. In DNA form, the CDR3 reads TGTGCCAGCAGCCTTGACAGTGGTGAGCAGTTCTTC.

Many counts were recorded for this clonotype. The CDR3: CASMGSQRSSKNIQYF. DNA of the CDR3: TGTGCCAGCATGGGGTCCCAACGGTCGTCCAAAAACATTCAGTACTTC. This chain joins TRBV13 and TRBJ2-4; D not certain. Trimming left V 7 bases short and J 2 bases short, with 18 bases between. CDR1 and CDR2 (germline): PRHDT, FYEKMQ (reference sequence). The length of the CDR3 is 16 residues.

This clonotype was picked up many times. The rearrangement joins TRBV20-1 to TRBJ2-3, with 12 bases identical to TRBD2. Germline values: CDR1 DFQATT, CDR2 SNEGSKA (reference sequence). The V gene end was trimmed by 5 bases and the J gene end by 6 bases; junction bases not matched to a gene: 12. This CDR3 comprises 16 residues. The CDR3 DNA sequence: TGCAGTGCTGGAACAGCGACTAGCGGGGGCTGGGATACGCAGTATTTT. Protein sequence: CSAGTATSGGWDTQYF.

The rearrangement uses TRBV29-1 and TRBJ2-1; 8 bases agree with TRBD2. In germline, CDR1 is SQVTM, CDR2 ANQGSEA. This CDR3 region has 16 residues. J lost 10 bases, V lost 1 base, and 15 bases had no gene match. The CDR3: CSVEVERGLAPAEQFF. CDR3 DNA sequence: TGCAGCGTTGAAGTCGAACGCGGACTAGCTCCTGCCGAGCAGTTCTTC.

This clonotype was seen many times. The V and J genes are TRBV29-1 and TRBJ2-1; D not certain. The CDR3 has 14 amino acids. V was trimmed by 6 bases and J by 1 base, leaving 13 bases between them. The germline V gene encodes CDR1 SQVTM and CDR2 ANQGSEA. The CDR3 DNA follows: TGCAGCGTGAATACTGGCTATTCCTACAATGAGCAGTTCTTC. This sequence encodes CSVNTGYSYNEQFF.